What follows are 8 T cell receptor beta chains derived from one specimen sequenced in a study of cytomegalovirus exposure and HLA in healthy donors (TCRdb year 2017). Libraries were made using the immunoSEQ multiplex PCR assay. The multiplex PCR relied on a mix of 60 forward primers for TCR Vbeta segments and 13 reverse primers for TCR Jbeta segments. TCRdb holds this immuneACCESS table with in-frame rearrangements only. Some clones are missing; in checked studies, unresolved V genes explain under half, and the rest has no known cause. This sample gives about 96,000 clones in total; 64% of them show up just once. The ten largest clonotypes hold 3.2% of the sample. Sequencing was done on a sample of PBMCs. These receptor sequences come from a man in his sixties in good health and CMV-seronegative.

The sample holds a few counts of this clone. V and J are TRBV5-1 and TRBJ1-6, with TRBD1 matching over 8 bases. V was clipped by 3 bases and J by 7 bases; unmatched bases: 6. This CDR3 has 15 amino acids. CDR1 is SGHRS, CDR2 YFSETQ, per germline. The CDR3 DNA sequence: TGCGCCAGCAGCTCGCGGACAGGGTGGAATTCACCCCTCCACTTT. It codes for CASSSRTGWNSPLHF.

The rearrangement links TRBV28 to TRBJ1-5, with 8 bases lining up with TRBD1. The CDR3 consists of 16 residues. Trimming cost V 5 bases and J 7 bases; bases outside gene matches: 13. CDR1 and CDR2 from the germline V gene are MDHEN and SYDVKM. The CDR3 sequence is CASSTDRGPLDQPQHF. CDR3 nucleotide sequence: TGTGCCAGCAGTACCGACAGGGGTCCTCTGGACCAGCCCCAGCATTTT. Full variable domain (rest looked up from reference TRBV28 and TRBJ1-5): DVKVTQSSRYLVKRTGEKVFLECVQDMDHENMFWYRQDPGLGLRLIYFSYDVKMKEKGDIPEGYSVSREKKERFSLILESASTNQTSMYLCASSTDRGPLDQPQHFGDGTRLSIL.

The V call is TRBV19, the J call TRBJ2-1; 13 nucleotides align to TRBD2. J lost 8 bases, V lost 3 bases, and 4 bases had no gene match. Germline V CDR1 and CDR2: LNHDA, SQIVND (reference sequence). There are 15 residues in the CDR3. Here the CDR3 DNA reads TGTGCCAGTAGTATGGGACTAGCGGGGTTCGATGAGCAGTTCTTC. Encoded protein: CASSMGLAGFDEQFF.

The chain combines TRBV19 with TRBJ2-5; D is possibly TRBD2 (7 bases). Trimming took 6 bases from V and 4 from J, leaving 18 bases between them. Germline V gene data show CDR1 as LNHDA and CDR2 as SQIVND (reference sequence). CDR3 length: 15 amino acids. CDR3 loop: CASSLGGEWGETQYF. CDR3 nucleotides: TGTGCCAGTAGCCTAGGGGGGGAGTGGGGAGAGACCCAGTACTTC.

The rearrangement links TRBV12-5 to TRBJ2-7, with TRBD1 identical over 8 bases. The CDR3 is 13 amino acids. V shed 6 bases, J shed 2 bases, and the junction held 3 bases outside the gene matches. Looked up from germline, CDR1 is LGHNT and CDR2 is FRNRAP. The DNA for the CDR3 is TGTGCTAGTGGCCTGGACAGGGCCTACGAGCAGTACTTC. It encodes CASGLDRAYEQYF.

This clone was seen repeatedly, ten times or more. The chain joins TRBV15 to TRBJ2-7; maybe TRBD2 (5 bases). CDR1 is LNHNV, CDR2 YYDKDF, per germline (reference sequence). Trimming took 3 bases from V and 4 from J, leaving 16 bases between them. The CDR3 runs 15 residues. CDR3 nucleotide sequence: TGTGCCACCAGCAGGGGGAGTTCGGTCGATTACGAGCAGTACTTC. This encodes CATSRGSSVDYEQYF.

This CDR3 reads CASTMTENYGYTF. The DNA of the CDR3 is TGTGCCAGCACTATGACAGAAAACTATGGCTACACCTTC. The V and J genes are TRBV5-6 and TRBJ1-2; maybe TRBD1 (5 bases). V dropped 6 bases and J dropped 2 bases, with 11 bases sitting between them. Germline V gene lookup returns CDR1 SGHDT and CDR2 YYEEEE. The CDR3 loop spans 13 amino acids.

This clone was detected only a few times. This rearrangement joins TRBV14 to TRBJ2-7; 11 positions agree with TRBD1. CDR3 length equals 14 residues. Losses at the gene ends were 5 bases for V and 3 bases for J; bases not matched to a gene: 3. Germline V lookup: CDR1 SGHDN, CDR2 FVKESK. The CDR3 DNA follows: TGTGCCAGCAGCAAAGGGACAGGGGGCTACGAGCAGTACTTC. Translating it yields CASSKGTGGYEQYF.